This T cell receptor (beta chain) was retrieved from a study of OX40 agonist ivuxolimab in advanced cancers. On the study more broadly: Patients were dosed intravenously with ivuxolimab at 0.01 to 10 mg/kg every 2 weeks. Patients were 65% to 85% male with ages roughly 23 to 90, mean about 60. Partial responses were seen in three patients, one with hepatocellular carcinoma and two with cutaneous melanoma. Of the participants, under 50% had some prior anti-PD-1, anti-PD-L1 or anti-CTLA-4 therapy, which was allowed.

The CDR3 sequence is 12 residues long. The V gene's germline CDR1 is SGHDT and CDR2 YYEEEE. Trimming at V came to 3 bases and at J to 15 bases, leaving 7 bases not matched to a gene. Profiling relied on immunoSEQ multiplex PCR, and the TCRdb table lists in-frame clones only, not all of them. The sample carries some 94,000 clones, approximately 95% recorded once. The specimen was CD4+ or CD8+ T cells sorted from blood, collected in a trial of the OX40 agonist ivuxolimab. The J gene is TRBJ2-1, the V gene TRBV5-6; 9 nucleotides align to TRBD2. This clonotype was obtained from an adult with an advanced solid tumor such as melanoma, head and neck, liver or kidney cancer. CDR3: CASSSLAGALFF. Here the CDR3 DNA reads TGTGCCAGCAGCTCATTAGCGGGGGCCCTGTTCTTC.